This TCR beta chain was captured in a study of cytomegalovirus exposure and HLA in healthy donors (dated by TCRdb to about 2017). At the level of the whole study: An earlier analysis of several hundred of the donors reported 250 to 350 Gb of sequence data and some 110 million unique TCR beta sequences obtained from around 190 million T cells. A later genetic analysis took genome-wide SNP genotypes for about three fifths of the 666 donors and used that subset as a discovery cohort. Every repertoire in the discovery cohort had been generated on one and the same sequencing platform. A few DR-DQ haplotypes were treated as single units for association and clustering because of strong linkage in the cohort. A later analysis re-analyzed previously published TCR beta repertoires from 660 or so donors and added high-resolution HLA genotyping to study TCR occurrence patterns. About 280 gigabases of sequencing data and 70 million to 95 million unique TCR sequences made up an early release that covered around 640 HLA-typed donors. The study was designed to test whether signatures of past pathogen exposure could be identified by cataloging public T cell receptors. In the later analysis, no new phenotypic data were used to find candidate immune exposures; instead, reliance was placed on TCR beta sequences and their occurrence across donors. In an earlier analysis of around 540 of the donors, high-throughput TCR beta sequencing was used to judge whether each TCR beta V gene segment behaved as functional or pseudogenic. High-throughput TCR immunosequencing, statistical association of individual TCRs with disease status, and machine learning were combined to predict cytomegalovirus infection status. Both class I and class II loci were covered by HLA typing, at four-digit resolution. The study used immunosequencing to profile the T cell repertoires of 666 subjects and linked those repertoires to cytomegalovirus serostatus. Among about 390 genotyped donors of the cohort, an average of about 240,000 unique TCR beta nucleotide sequences were sequenced per donor, roughly 18% of them non-productive. A separate validation cohort of 100 to 150 different subjects was used in addition to the approximately 700-subject first cohort. Typing coverage differed by locus: A, B, C, DRB1 and DQB1 were typed in about 629-640 donors, DQA1 in about 510, DPA1 in around 580, and DPB1 in 472. Of the 300 to 500 genotyped donors, less than 85% were placed in the genetic ancestry cluster associated with self-reported Caucasian donors. Donor age, sex, ethnicity and CMV serostatus were compiled together with the repertoire data.

Taken from the germline V gene, the CDR1 and CDR2 loops are KGHSH and LQKENI. Trimming leaves V shorter by 3 bases and J shorter by 2 bases, with the junction holding 11 bases beyond the gene matches. Inclusive of the bounding cysteine and phenylalanine, the CDR3 is 18 residues long. Only the CDR3 DNA stays, 54 bases, in frame from base 1. The receptor library was made with the immunoSEQ multiplex PCR assay. For the multiplex PCR, a mixture combining 60 forward primers for TCR Vbeta segments and 13 reverse primers for TCR Jbeta segments was used. The CDR3 region of rearranged TCR beta genes was amplified from genomic DNA by a multiplex PCR assay. On the Illumina HiSeq System, the amplified TCR beta libraries were sequenced as 87-base-pair reads. The authors processed their data as follows. In a later analysis, 70 million to 95 million unique TCR beta chains were counted across the roughly 670 repertoires, and roughly 9.9 million of these chains were shared by at least two donors. A nearest-neighbor algorithm error-corrected the raw reads and collapsed the reads into unique sequences, merging closely related sequences to remove PCR and sequencing errors. V, D and J gene segments were assigned by aligning CDR3 sequences to IMGT reference sequences. For a sequence to be retained, at least a six-nucleotide match to both a V gene segment and a J gene segment was required. A rearrangement counted as productive if the CDR3 had no stop codons and remained in frame with V and J, and every other rearrangement counted as non-productive. Following IMGT convention, CDR3 was defined as the stretch from the second conserved V-encoded cysteine up to the conserved J-encoded phenylalanine. The earlier analysis of approximately 500 of the donors excluded sequences that lacked an unambiguous match to a single V gene segment. In an earlier analysis of several hundred of the donors, V segments were called functional above 56.7% productive rearrangements and were called segregating when the between-donor standard deviation exceeded 5%. A statistical classification framework was developed to diagnose cytomegalovirus status using the catalog of TCR beta chain sequences. In a later analysis, V and J genes were assigned by comparing TCR nucleotide sequences against IMGT/GENE-DB human TR gene sequences. A later analysis assigned CDR3 sequences and most-parsimonious VDJ recombination scenarios with the TCRdist pipeline. In a later analysis, every TCR beta chain was defined by the combination of its CDR3 amino acid sequence and its V-gene family, and reads without a unique V-gene family were dropped. As a way to deal with suspected cross-contamination and a sequencing artifact, a later analysis dropped approximately 570 nucleotide sequences that were highly shared and had low generation probability. In a later analysis, a clonal expansion index for each public chain was calculated from normalized within-repertoire ranks of inferred template counts. Generation probabilities in a later analysis came from a VDJ recombination model fitted to out-of-frame rearrangements, and those results were checked against IGoR. A later analysis scored TCR-TCR, TCR-HLA and TCR-CMV co-occurrence with hypergeometric tests, applying a repertoire-size bias correction to TCR pairs. In a later analysis, false discovery rates were estimated by permuting HLA or CMV assignments 20 times. In a later analysis, co-occurring TCRs were grouped using DBSCAN, with TCRdist sequence similarity added in when clustering inside HLA-allele-positive subsets. For co-occurrence clustering, repertoires with fewer than 30,000 or more than 120,000 public chains were excluded, along with roughly five repertoires with anomalous nucleotide sharing. The table comes from immuneACCESS by way of TCRdb, which keeps in-frame sequences with V and J called. Part of the clones is missing from these tables; in studies checked, under half for an unresolved V gene and the rest for unknown reasons. Clone size and the V and J calls come from that table; the DNA yielded D and trimming. The sample records about 110,000 clones, around four fifths of which are singletons. More than 6% of the sample is held by the ten biggest clonotypes.

Study-wide conclusions, independent of this receptor: In a later analysis, several top co-occurrence clusters were reported to appear linked to parvovirus B19, influenza, CMV and Epstein-Barr virus. In a later genetic analysis, a missense DCLRE1C variant was associated with V-gene and J-gene trimming of TCR beta chains, and the association was replicated in an independent cohort. A later analysis found that TCR association rates varied across HLA loci, with DRB1 alleles showing the most associated TCRs and HLA-C alleles the fewest. Most CMV-associated TCR beta chains appeared to be HLA-restricted in a later analysis, and the HLA associations seemed to be driven largely by CMV exposure. The cohort was sequenced for TCR beta chains only, and without alpha or paired-chain data the features that could be detected were limited. Because counts were too low, about 18 rarely observed V segments, including chromosome 9 orphons, were left out of the earlier analysis of a few hundred of the donors. A later analysis found that HLA-associated TCR beta chains were more clonally expanded and had lower generation probabilities than equally common non-associated chains. The classifier was reported to diagnose cytomegalovirus status with high specificity and sensitivity in both the original cohort and the validation cohort. Linkage disequilibrium might explain the correlated functional status among segregating V segments, but an unknown experimental factor could not be excluded. While some public TCRs were present in many individuals, most TCR sequences turned up only very rarely across donors. A later genetic analysis reported fewer N-insertions in productive TCRs among donors in an Asian-associated ancestry cluster than the roughly 700-donor mean. A few of the identified cytomegalovirus-associated TCR beta chains were confirmed in vitro to be specific for cytomegalovirus antigens. At a false discovery rate of 0.05, a later analysis linked approximately 18,000 TCR beta sequences to specific HLA alleles. Sequencing depth was assumed to be roughly uniform across donors in the presence/absence analyses, though that assumption may not hold. An earlier analysis of some 590 of the donors showed that most TCR beta V segments appeared in productive rearrangements either about 87% or about 30% of the time, which broadly matched IMGT annotations. Because HLA typing was missing for some donors at each locus, association tests included only the typed subset. It was suggested by the authors that the approach could potentially be generalized to other disease states and immunological phenotypes. Assigning TCR associations to individual alleles was difficult when HLA alleles, especially DR and DQ, strongly co-occurred. CMV serostatus was the only immune exposure information available for the cohort. The sequencing pipeline was judged likely to have produced a cluster of highly shared sequence variants as a technical artifact. A further reported finding was that TCR beta sequences accurately predicted the HLA-A and HLA-B alleles for most subjects in the first cohort. Some IMGT-functional V segments, including TRBV6-2 and TRBV6-3, could not be distinguished by the 87-base-pair reads and were therefore excluded. In the study, about 150 TCR beta chains were listed as associated with cytomegalovirus.

Comments on this clone: It lacks a known antigen. Base quality data are lacking; no much larger clone is found one base away.

The cohort was made up of 650 to 700 healthy bone marrow donors. All cohort members were sampled while nominally healthy, although unrecorded immune exposures were likely present. The donor tested CMV seropositive and was one of the 289 seropositive cohort members. A peripheral blood sample was provided by each donor, and peripheral blood mononuclear cells were used for TCR beta sequencing. Genomic DNA was extracted from the blood cell samples with the Qiagen DNeasy Blood Extraction Kit. The rearranged chain carries TRBV18 and TRBJ2-3, with 10 central nucleotides matching TRBD2. The sequence came from a woman aged 45-65 years in good health and CMV-seropositive. Sequenced material: PBMCs. The sequenced DNA is TGTGCCAGCTCACCTCCGACCCTAGCGGGGGCCTTCACAGATACGCAGTATTTT. It translates as CASSPPTLAGAFTDTQYF.